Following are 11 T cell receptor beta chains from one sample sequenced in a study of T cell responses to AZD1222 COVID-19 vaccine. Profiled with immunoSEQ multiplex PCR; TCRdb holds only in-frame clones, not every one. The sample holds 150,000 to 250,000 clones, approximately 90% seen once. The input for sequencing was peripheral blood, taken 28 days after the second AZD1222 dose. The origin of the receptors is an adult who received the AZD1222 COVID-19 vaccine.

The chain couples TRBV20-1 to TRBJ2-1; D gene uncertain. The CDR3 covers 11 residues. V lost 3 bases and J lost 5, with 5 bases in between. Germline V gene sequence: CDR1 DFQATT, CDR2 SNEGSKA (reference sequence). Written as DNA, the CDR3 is TGCAGTGCTAGGAACAACAATGAGCAGTTCTTC. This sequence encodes CSARNNNEQFF.

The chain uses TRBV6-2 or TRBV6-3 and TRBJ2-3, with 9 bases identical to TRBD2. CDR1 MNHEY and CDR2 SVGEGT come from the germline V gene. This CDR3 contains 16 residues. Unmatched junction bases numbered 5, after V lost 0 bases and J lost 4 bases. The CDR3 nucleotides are TGTGCCAGCAGTTACTCGGCGGGAGGGGGAGCAGATACGCAGTATTTT. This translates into CASSYSAGGGADTQYF.

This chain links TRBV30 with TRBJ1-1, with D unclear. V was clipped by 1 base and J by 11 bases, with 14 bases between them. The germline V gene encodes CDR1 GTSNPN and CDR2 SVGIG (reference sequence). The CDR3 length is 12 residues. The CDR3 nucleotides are TGTGCCTGGAGTGATGGAGGACCTGTGGCTTTCTTT. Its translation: CAWSDGGPVAFF.

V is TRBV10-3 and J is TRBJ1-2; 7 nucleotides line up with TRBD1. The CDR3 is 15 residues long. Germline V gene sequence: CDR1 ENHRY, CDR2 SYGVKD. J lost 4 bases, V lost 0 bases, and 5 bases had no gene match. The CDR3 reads CAISESNDRAYGYTF. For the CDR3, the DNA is TGTGCCATCAGTGAGTCTAACGACAGGGCCTATGGCTACACCTTC.

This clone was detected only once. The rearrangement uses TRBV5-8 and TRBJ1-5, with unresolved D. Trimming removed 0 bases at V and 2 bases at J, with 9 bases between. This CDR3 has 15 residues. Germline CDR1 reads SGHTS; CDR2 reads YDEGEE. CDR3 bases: TGTGCCAGCAGCTTGGGGTACACACGCAATCAGCCCCAGCATTTT. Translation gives CASSLGYTRNQPQHF.

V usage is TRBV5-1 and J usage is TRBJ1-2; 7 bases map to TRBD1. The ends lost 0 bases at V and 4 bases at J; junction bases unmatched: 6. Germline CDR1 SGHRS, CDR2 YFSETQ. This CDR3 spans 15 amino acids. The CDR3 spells CASSLEGGAAYGYTF. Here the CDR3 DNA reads TGCGCCAGCAGCTTGGAAGGGGGCGCAGCCTATGGCTACACCTTC.

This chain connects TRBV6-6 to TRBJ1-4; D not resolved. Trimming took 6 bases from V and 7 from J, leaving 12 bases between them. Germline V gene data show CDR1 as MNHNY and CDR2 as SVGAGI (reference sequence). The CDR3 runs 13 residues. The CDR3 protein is CASSAQDLEKLFF. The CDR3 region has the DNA TGTGCCAGCAGCGCACAAGACCTTGAAAAACTGTTTTTT.

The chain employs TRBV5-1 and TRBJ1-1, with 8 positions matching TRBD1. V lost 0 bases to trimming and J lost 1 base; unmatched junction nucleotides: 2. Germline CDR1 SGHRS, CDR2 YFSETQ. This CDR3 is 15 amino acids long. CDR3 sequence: CASSLVGTGNTEAFF. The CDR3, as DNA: TGCGCCAGCAGCTTGGTGGGGACAGGGAACACTGAAGCTTTCTTT. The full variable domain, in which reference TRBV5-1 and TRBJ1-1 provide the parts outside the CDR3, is KAGVTQTPRYLIKTRGQQVTLSCSPISGHRSVSWYQQTPGQGLQFLFEYFSETQRNKGNFPGRFSGRQFSNSRSEMNVSTLELGDSALYLCASSLVGTGNTEAFFGQGTRLTVV.

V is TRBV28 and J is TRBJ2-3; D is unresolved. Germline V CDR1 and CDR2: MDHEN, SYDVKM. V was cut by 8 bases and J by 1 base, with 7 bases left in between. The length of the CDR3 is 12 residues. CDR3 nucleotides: TGTGCCAGCCGACACCGCACAGATACGCAGTATTTT. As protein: CASRHRTDTQYF.

Written as DNA, the CDR3 is TGTGCCAGCAGTTACCGGGACAGGGGGACCTACGAGCAGTACTTC. Residues: CASSYRDRGTYEQYF. V is TRBV6-5 and J is TRBJ2-7; 11 bases agree with TRBD1. Germline V gene data show CDR1 as MNHEY and CDR2 as SVGAGI. V was pared by 2 bases and J by 2 bases, with 2 bases of the junction left unmatched. CDR3 length: 15 residues.

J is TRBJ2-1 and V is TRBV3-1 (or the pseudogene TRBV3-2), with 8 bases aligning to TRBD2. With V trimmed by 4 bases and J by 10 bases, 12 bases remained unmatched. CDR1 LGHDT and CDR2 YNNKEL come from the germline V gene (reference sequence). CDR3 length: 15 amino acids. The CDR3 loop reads CASSPSSGRHGEQFF. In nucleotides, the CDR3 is TGTGCCAGCAGCCCGTCTAGCGGGCGGCATGGGGAGCAGTTCTTC.